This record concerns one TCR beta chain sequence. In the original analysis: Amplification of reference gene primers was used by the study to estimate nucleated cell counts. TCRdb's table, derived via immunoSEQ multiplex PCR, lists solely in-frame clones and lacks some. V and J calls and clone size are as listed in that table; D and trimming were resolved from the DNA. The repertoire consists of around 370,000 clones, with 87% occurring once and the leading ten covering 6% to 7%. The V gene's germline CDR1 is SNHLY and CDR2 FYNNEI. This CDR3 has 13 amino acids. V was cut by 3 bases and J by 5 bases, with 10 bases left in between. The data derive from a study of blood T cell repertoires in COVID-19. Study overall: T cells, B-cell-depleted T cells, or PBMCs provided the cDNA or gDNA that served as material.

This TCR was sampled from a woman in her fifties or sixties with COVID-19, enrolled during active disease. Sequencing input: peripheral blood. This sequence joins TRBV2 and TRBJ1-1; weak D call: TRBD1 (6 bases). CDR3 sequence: CASSDRGRTEAFF. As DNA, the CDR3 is TGTGCCAGCAGTGACAGGGGCAGAACTGAAGCTTTCTTT.